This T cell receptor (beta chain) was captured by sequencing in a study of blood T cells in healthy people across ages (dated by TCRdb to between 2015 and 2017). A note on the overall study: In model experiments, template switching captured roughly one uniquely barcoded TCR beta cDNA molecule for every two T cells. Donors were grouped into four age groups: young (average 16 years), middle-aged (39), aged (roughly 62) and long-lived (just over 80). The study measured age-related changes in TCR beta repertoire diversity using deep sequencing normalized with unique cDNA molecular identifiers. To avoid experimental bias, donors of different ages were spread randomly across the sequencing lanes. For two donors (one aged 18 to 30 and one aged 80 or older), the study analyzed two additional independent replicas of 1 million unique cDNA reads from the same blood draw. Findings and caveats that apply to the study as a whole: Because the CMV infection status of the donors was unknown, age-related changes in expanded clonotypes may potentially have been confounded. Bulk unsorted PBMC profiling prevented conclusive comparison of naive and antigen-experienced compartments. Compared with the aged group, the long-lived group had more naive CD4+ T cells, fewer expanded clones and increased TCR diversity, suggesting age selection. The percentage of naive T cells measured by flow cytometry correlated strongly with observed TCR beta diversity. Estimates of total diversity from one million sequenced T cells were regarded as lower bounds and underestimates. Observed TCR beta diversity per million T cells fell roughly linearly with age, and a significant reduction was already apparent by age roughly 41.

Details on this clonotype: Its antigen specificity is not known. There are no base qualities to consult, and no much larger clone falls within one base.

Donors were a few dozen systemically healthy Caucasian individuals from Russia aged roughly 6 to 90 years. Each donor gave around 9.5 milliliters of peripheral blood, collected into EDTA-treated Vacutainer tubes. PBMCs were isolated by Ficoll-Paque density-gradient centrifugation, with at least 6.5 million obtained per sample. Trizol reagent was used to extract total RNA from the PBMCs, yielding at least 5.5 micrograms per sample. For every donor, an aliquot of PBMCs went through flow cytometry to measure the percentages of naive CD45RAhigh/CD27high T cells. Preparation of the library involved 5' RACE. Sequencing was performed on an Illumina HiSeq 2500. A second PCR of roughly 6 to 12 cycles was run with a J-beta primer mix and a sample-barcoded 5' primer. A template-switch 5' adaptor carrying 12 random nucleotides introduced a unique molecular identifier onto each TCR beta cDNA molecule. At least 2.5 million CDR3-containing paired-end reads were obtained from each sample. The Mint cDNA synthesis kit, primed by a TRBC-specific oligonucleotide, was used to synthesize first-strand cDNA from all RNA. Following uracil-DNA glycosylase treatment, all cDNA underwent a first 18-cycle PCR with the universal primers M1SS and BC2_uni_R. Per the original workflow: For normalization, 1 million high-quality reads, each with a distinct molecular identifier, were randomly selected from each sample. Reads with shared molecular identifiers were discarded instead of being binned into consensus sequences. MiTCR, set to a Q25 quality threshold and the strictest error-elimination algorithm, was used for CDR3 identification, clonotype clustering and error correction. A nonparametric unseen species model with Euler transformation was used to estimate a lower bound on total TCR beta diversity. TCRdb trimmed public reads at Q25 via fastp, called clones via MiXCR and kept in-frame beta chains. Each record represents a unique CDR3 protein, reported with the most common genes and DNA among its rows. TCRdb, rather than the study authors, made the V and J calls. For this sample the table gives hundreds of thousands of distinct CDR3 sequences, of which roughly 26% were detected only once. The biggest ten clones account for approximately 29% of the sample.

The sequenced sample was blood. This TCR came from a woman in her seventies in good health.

The DNA reads as follows: TGTGCCAGCAGTGAAACCTTAGTCCGGCTAGCGGGAGGGAGGTCCTACGAGCAGTACTTC. The translation is CASSETLVRLAGGRSYEQYF. The rearranged chain carries TRBV27 and TRBJ2-7, and 12 junctional nucleotides match TRBD2. The CDR3 holds 20 amino acids from the cysteine to the phenylalanine. Solely the CDR3 DNA is kept, with 60 bases framed from the first base. Germline trimming amounts to 5 bases on V and 1 base on J, with 18 as the count of junction bases outside the gene matches. The germline V gene (reference sequence) sets CDR1 to MNHEY and CDR2 to SMNVEV.